A single sample is the source of the 20 T cell receptor beta chains below, sequenced in a study of control samples from healthy donors and cancer patients (dated by TCRdb to 2019 to 2021). The library was made by the immunoSEQ multiplex PCR assay. What TCRdb holds here is the immuneACCESS table cut down to in-frame rearrangements. Part of the clones is not present; checked against another copy, under half of the missing clones reflect an unresolved V gene, and the others are unexplained. This sample holds 78,000 or so clones; more than 70% were observed only once. The ten largest clones take up around 5.7% of the sample. The sample taken for sequencing was blood. All receptors derive from a woman aged 45-59 years in good health.

The rearrangement uses TRBV19 and TRBJ2-1, with D unresolved. Per the germline V gene, CDR1 is LNHDA and CDR2 is SQIVND (reference sequence). V shed 3 bases and J shed 7 bases, with 10 bases lying between them. This CDR3 comprises 13 residues. The CDR3 nucleotides are TGTGCCAGTAGTATGGTCAGCGAGAATGAGCAGTTCTTC. Translated, it gives CASSMVSENEQFF. Complete variable domain (other parts from reference TRBV19 and TRBJ2-1): DGGITQSPKYLFRKEGQNVTLSCEQNLNHDAMYWYRQDPGQGLRLIYYSQIVNDFQKGDIAEGYSVSREKKESFPLTVTSAQKNPTAFYLCASSMVSENEQFFGPGTRLTVL.

Here the CDR3 DNA reads TGTGCCAGCAGCGATACAGGGAACACCTTC. It encodes CASSDTGNTF. The chain is built from TRBV7-2 and TRBJ1-2, with D possibly matching TRBD1 (6 bases). V gave up 5 bases and J gave up 12 bases, with 10 bases separating them. The CDR3 is 10 amino acids. In germline, CDR1 is SGHTA, CDR2 FQGNSA.

This clone was detected only a few times. The chain carries TRBV14 and TRBJ2-7; a possible D gene is TRBD1 (5 bases). Trimming removed 3 bases from V and 10 bases from J, with 16 bases in between. Germline values: CDR1 SGHDN, CDR2 FVKESK. The CDR3 loop spans 13 amino acids. This chain's CDR3 is CASSQDLKTAQYF. For the CDR3, the DNA is TGTGCCAGCAGCCAGGACCTCAAGACAGCCCAGTACTTC.

The chain has TRBV7-2 and TRBJ1-3, with D possibly matching TRBD1 (5 bases). CDR1 is SGHTA and CDR2 is FQGNSA in the germline V gene. The CDR3 contains 16 residues. Trimming shortened V by 4 bases and J by 0 bases, and 13 bases separated the two germline ends. The CDR3 spells CASSSHGADSGNTIYF. In DNA form, the CDR3 reads TGTGCCAGCAGCTCCCATGGGGCCGACTCTGGAAACACCATATATTTT. Drawing the rest from reference TRBV7-2 and TRBJ1-3, the complete variable domain is GAGVSQSPSNKVTEKGKDVELRCDPISGHTALYWYRQSLGQGLEFLIYFQGNSAPDKSGLPSDRFSAERTGGSVSTLTIQRTQQEDSAVYLCASSSHGADSGNTIYFGEGSWLTVV.

The rearrangement joins TRBV6-6 to TRBJ2-2; D gene uncertain. The V gene lost 4 bases and the J gene lost 6 bases, with 9 bases spanning the gap. Germline V CDR1 and CDR2: MNHNY, SVGAGI (reference sequence). The CDR3 is 13 amino acids. CDR3 protein: CASSSDQAGELFF. The CDR3 bases are TGTGCCAGCAGTTCCGACCAAGCCGGGGAGCTGTTTTTT.

About this clone: The junction departs from germline at one end; a sequencing error may be responsible. In DNA form, the CDR3 reads TGTGCCAGCAGCCAAGCGGAGACGTCCCTAAGATTT. Protein: CASSQAETSLRF. V usage is TRBV3-1 (or the pseudogene TRBV3-2) and J usage is TRBJ2-3; D unresolved. The CDR3 extends over 12 amino acids. Germline loops: CDR1 LGHDT, CDR2 YNNKEL (reference sequence).

The V call is TRBV5-4, the J call TRBJ2-3, with 11 bases aligning to TRBD1. The CDR3 covers 16 residues. Germline V lookup: CDR1 SGHNT, CDR2 YYREEE (reference sequence). With 3 bases clipped from V and 3 bases from J, the junction kept 6 bases outside the gene matches. The CDR3 sequence: CASSSPGTGGTDTQYF. In nucleotides, the CDR3 is TGTGCCAGCAGCTCCCCCGGGACAGGGGGGACAGATACGCAGTATTTT.

The chain has TRBV5-8 and TRBJ1-2; maybe TRBD1 (5 bases). The CDR3 is made up of 13 amino acids. V lost 4 bases and J lost 3, with 10 bases in between. CDR1 and CDR2 from the germline V gene are SGHTS and YDEGEE. CDR3 nucleotides: TGTGCCAGCAGCCTCAGGGTAGACTATGGCTACACCTTC. Encoded protein: CASSLRVDYGYTF.

V is TRBV11-2 and J is TRBJ2-7; D gene ambiguous. The CDR3 has 13 amino acids. The germline V and J ends were trimmed by 5 bases and 5 bases, with 13 bases remaining between them. Germline loops: CDR1 SGHAT, CDR2 FQNNGV. The CDR3 region is CASSASQGDEQYF. The CDR3 DNA is TGTGCCAGCAGCGCCTCCCAAGGTGACGAGCAGTACTTC. Together with reference TRBV11-2 and TRBJ2-7, the CDR3 gives the full variable domain: EAGVAQSPRYKIIEKRQSVAFWCNPISGHATLYWYQQILGQGPKLLIQFQNNGVVDDSQLPKDRFSAERLKGVDSTLKIQPAKLEDSAVYLCASSASQGDEQYFGPGTRLTVT.

This chain uses TRBV10-1 with TRBJ2-2; D unresolved. The V gene's germline CDR1 is WNHNN and CDR2 SYGVQD (reference sequence). The length of the CDR3 is 13 residues. Deletions cut 3 bases from V and 1 base from J, with 3 bases between. The CDR3 region is CASSDMNTGELFF. CDR3 DNA: TGCGCCAGCAGTGACATGAACACCGGGGAGCTGTTTTTT.

The chain joins TRBV12-5 to TRBJ2-1, with TRBD1 matching 9 bases. The CDR3 length is 15 residues. Trimming took 6 bases from V and 10 from J; bases not matched to a gene: 13. Germline CDR1 reads LGHNT; CDR2 reads FRNRAP. CDR3 coding DNA: TGTGCTAGTGGGGAACCGGGACAGGGTTTTAGGGAGCAGTTCTTC. Protein sequence: CASGEPGQGFREQFF.

In this sample, this clone turned up once. The genes are TRBV12-3 or TRBV12-4 and TRBJ1-6; no clear D. The CDR3 contains 12 residues. V lost 2 bases and J lost 16, with 12 bases in between. The CDR3 loop reads CASSLTPDALHF. The CDR3 coding sequence is TGTGCCAGCAGTTTAACCCCCGACGCTCTCCACTTT.

The table lists this clone with a count of one. J is TRBJ2-7 and V is TRBV4-1; possibly TRBD1 for D (6 bases). Germline assignment: CDR1 MGHRA and CDR2 YSYEKL. The length of the CDR3 is 16 residues. V was clipped by 0 bases and J by 4 bases, with 16 bases between them. Here the CDR3 DNA reads TGCGCCAGCAGCCAAGATCCGGGACAAAAACGTTACGAGCAGTACTTC. It is translated as CASSQDPGQKRYEQYF.

The V gene is TRBV18, the J gene TRBJ2-7; 7 nucleotides match TRBD1. The junction had 2 bases not matched to a gene; V was cut back by 0 bases and J by 0 bases. Germline CDR1 is KGHSH and CDR2 is LQKENI. The length of the CDR3 is 15 residues. The CDR3 nucleotides read TGTGCCAGCTCACCACCCGGGACAGTCTCCTACGAGCAGTACTTC. Residues: CASSPPGTVSYEQYF. The variable domain in full, completed from reference TRBV18 and TRBJ2-7, reads NAGVMQNPRHLVRRRGQEARLRCSPMKGHSHVYWYRQLPEEGLKFMVYLQKENIIDESGMPKERFSAEFPKEGPSILRIQQVVRGDSAAYFCASSPPGTVSYEQYFGPGTRLTVT.

The gene calls are TRBV18 and TRBJ2-7; the match to TRBD1 covers 9 bases. The trim removed 3 bases at V and 5 bases at J, leaving 5 bases unmatched. Germline loops: CDR1 KGHSH, CDR2 LQKENI. This CDR3 spans 14 amino acids. Written as DNA, the CDR3 is TGTGCCAGCTCACCCGGGACAGGGTTAGACGAGCAGTACTTC. Translated: CASSPGTGLDEQYF.

The chain recombines TRBV6-6 with TRBJ1-1; D is possibly TRBD1 (5 bases). The CDR3 is made up of 16 amino acids. Germline loops: CDR1 MNHNY, CDR2 SVGAGI (reference sequence). V dropped 0 bases and J dropped 4 bases, with 15 bases sitting between them. The CDR3 sequence is CASSYSSGGIATEAFF. The CDR3 bases are TGTGCCAGCAGTTACTCCTCTGGGGGGATAGCCACTGAAGCTTTCTTT.

V and J are TRBV4-1 and TRBJ2-7; TRBD2 aligns across 8 bases. Trimming removed 0 bases from V and 1 base from J; junction bases left unmatched: 5. The CDR3 extends over 16 amino acids. Germline CDR1 and CDR2: MGHRA and YSYEKL. The chain's CDR3 is CASSQEIQRGSYEQYF. DNA of the CDR3: TGCGCCAGCAGCCAAGAAATCCAGCGGGGGTCCTACGAGCAGTACTTC.

The rearrangement joins TRBV28 to TRBJ1-5; D is ambiguous. Germline V CDR1 and CDR2: MDHEN, SYDVKM. The CDR3 has 14 residues. Deletions cut 5 bases from V and 0 bases from J, with 8 bases between. CDR3: CASSIELSNQPQHF. The CDR3 DNA follows: TGTGCCAGCAGTATTGAACTTAGCAATCAGCCCCAGCATTTT.

The V gene is TRBV11-3, the J gene TRBJ2-4, with TRBD1 matching 9 bases. The CDR3 contains 16 residues. Germline loops: CDR1 SGHNT, CDR2 YENEEA. V shed 2 bases and J 7 bases; nucleotides not matched to a gene: 9. CDR3 protein: CASSLRDRDKGNIQYF. CDR3 nucleotides: TGTGCCAGCAGCTTAAGGGACAGGGATAAAGGGAACATTCAGTACTTC. The variable domain in full, completed from reference TRBV11-3 and TRBJ2-4, reads EAGVVQSPRYKIIEKKQPVAFWCNPISGHNTLYWYLQNLGQGPELLIRYENEEAVDDSQLPKDRFSAERLKGVDSTLKIQPAELGDSAVYLCASSLRDRDKGNIQYFGAGTRLSVL.

The chain is built from TRBV29-1 and TRBJ1-6; perhaps TRBD1 as D (5 bases). This CDR3 is built from 13 residues. Per germline, CDR1 SQVTM and CDR2 ANQGSEA. The CDR3 coding sequence is TGCAACGTAGATGAAGGGACGAATTCACCCCTCCACTTT. It yields the protein CNVDEGTNSPLHF.